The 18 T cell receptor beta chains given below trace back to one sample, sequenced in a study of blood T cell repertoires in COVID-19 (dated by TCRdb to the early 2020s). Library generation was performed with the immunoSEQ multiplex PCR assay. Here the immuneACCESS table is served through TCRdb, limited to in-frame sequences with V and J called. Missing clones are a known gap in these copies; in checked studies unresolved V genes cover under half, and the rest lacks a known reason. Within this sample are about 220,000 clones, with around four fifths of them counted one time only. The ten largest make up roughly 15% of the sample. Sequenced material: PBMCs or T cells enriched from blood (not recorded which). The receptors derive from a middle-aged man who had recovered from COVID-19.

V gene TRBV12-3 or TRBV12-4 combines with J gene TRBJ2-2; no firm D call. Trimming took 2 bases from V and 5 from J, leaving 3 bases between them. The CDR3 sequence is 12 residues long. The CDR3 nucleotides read TGTGCCAGCAGTTTACTTACCGGGGAGCTGTTTTTT. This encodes CASSLLTGELFF.

The CDR3 coding sequence is TGTGCCAGCAGTCAGGGGGGAAACAAAGCTTTCTTT. This sequence encodes CASSQGGNKAFF. The rearrangement joins TRBV28 to TRBJ1-1, with 7 bases lining up with TRBD1. Germline V CDR1 and CDR2: MDHEN, SYDVKM. After removal of 5 bases from V and 9 bases from J, the junction contained 6 bases not matched to a gene. CDR3 length: 12 residues.

CDR3 sequence reads: CASSIDNYGYTF. The CDR3 DNA is TGCGCCAGCAGTATAGATAACTATGGCTACACCTTC. The chain joins TRBV10-2 to TRBJ1-2; D gene uncertain. Germline CDR1 and CDR2: WSHSY and SAAADI. The CDR3 is 12 residues long. V dropped 5 bases and J dropped 1 base, with 5 bases sitting between them.

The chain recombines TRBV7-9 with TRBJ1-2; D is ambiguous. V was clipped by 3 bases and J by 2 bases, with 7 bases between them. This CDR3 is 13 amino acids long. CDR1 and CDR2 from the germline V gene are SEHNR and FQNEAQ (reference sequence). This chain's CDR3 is CASSFTDNYGYTF. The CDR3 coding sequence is TGTGCCAGCAGCTTTACAGACAACTATGGCTACACCTTC.

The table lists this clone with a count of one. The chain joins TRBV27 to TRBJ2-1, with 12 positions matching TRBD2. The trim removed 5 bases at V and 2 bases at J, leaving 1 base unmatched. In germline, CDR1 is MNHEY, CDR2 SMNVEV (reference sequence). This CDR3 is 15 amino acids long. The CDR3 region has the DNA TGTGCCAGCAGTCGGACTAGCGGGGCCTACAATGAGCAGTTCTTC. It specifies CASSRTSGAYNEQFF.

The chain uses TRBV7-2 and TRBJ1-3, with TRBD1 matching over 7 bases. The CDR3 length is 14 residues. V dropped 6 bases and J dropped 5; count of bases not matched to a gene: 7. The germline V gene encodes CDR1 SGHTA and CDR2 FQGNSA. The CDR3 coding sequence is TGTGCCAGCAGAACCGGAGGGGGCCGAAACACCATATATTTT. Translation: CASRTGGGRNTIYF.

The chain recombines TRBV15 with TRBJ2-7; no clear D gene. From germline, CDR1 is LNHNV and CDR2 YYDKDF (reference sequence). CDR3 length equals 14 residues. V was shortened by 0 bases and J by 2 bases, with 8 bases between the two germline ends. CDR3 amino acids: CATSRDQRAYEQYF. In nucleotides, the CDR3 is TGTGCCACCAGCAGAGATCAACGGGCCTACGAGCAGTACTTC. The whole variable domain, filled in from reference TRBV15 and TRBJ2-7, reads DAMVIQNPRYQVTQFGKPVTLSCSQTLNHNVMYWYQQKSSQAPKLLFHYYDKDFNNEADTPDNFQSRRPNTSFCFLDIRSPGLGDTAMYLCATSRDQRAYEQYFGPGTRLTVT.

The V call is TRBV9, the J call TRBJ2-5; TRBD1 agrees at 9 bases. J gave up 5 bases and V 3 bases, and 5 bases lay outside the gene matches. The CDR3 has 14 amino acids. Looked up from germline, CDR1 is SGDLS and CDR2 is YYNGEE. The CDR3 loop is CASSAATGGETQYF. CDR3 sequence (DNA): TGTGCCAGCAGCGCCGCGACAGGGGGGGAGACCCAGTACTTC. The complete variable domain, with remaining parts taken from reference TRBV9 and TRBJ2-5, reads DSGVTQTPKHLITATGQRVTLRCSPRSGDLSVYWYQQSLDQGLQFLIQYYNGEERAKGNILERFSAQQFPDLHSELNLSSLELGDSALYFCASSAATGGETQYFGPGTRLLVL.

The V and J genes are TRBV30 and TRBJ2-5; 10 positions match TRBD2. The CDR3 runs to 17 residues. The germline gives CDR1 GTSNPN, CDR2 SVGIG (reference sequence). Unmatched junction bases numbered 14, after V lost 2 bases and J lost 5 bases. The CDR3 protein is CAWSPKTKREGRETQYF. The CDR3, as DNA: TGTGCCTGGAGTCCCAAGACTAAGCGGGAGGGCCGGGAGACCCAGTACTTC.

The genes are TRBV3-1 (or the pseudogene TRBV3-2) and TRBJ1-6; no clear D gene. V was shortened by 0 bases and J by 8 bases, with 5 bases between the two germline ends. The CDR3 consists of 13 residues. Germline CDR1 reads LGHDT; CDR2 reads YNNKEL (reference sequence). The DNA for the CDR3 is TGTGCCAGCAGCCAAGAAGCGTATTCACCCCTCCACTTT. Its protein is CASSQEAYSPLHF.

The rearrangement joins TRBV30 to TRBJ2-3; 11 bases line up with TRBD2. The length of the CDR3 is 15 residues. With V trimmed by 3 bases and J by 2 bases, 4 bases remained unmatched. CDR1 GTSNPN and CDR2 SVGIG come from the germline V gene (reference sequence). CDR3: CAWRMGLADTDTQYF. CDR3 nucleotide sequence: TGTGCCTGGAGGATGGGACTAGCGGACACAGATACGCAGTATTTT.

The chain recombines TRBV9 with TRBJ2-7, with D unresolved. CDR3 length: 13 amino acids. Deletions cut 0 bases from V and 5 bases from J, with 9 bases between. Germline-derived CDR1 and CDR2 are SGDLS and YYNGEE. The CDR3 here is CASSVAASHEQYF. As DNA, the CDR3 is TGTGCCAGCAGCGTAGCTGCGAGCCACGAGCAGTACTTC.

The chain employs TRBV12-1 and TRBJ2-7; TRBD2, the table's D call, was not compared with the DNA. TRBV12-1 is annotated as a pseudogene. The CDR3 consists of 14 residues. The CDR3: CASSHWGGYHEQYF. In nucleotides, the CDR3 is TGTGCCAGCAGCCATTGGGGGGGCTACCACGAGCAGTACTTC.

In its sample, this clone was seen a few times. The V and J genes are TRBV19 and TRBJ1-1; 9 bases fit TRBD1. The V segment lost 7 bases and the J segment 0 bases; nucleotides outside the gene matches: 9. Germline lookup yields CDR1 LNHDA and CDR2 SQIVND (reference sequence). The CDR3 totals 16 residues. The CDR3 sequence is CASNPGTGKLNTEAFF. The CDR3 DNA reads TGTGCCAGTAACCCCGGGACAGGGAAATTGAACACTGAAGCTTTCTTT.

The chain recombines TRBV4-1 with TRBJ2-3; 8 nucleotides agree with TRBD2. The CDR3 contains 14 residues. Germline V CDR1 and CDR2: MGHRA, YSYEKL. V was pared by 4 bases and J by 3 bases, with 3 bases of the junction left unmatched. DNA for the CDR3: TGCGCCAGCAGCCCCGGGGGGGTGACAGATACGCAGTATTTT. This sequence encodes CASSPGGVTDTQYF.

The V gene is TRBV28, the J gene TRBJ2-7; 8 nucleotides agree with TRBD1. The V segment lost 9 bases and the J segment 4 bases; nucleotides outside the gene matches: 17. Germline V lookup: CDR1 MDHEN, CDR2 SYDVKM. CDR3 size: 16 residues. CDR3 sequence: CASLDRDGGFTYEQYF. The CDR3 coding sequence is TGTGCCAGTTTGGACAGGGACGGTGGGTTCACTTACGAGCAGTACTTC.

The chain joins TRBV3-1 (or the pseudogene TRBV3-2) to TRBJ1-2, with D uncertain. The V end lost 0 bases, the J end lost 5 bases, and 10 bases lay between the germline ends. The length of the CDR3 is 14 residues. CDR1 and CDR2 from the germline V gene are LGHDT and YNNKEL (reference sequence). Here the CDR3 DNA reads TGTGCCAGCAGCCAAGATTCCCGCGTATATGGCTACACCTTC. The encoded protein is CASSQDSRVYGYTF.

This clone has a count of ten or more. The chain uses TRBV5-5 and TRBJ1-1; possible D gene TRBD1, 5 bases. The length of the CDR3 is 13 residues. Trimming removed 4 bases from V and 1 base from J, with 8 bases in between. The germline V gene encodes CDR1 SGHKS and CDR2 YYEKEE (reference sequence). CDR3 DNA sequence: TGTGCCAGCAGCCGAACAGGGAACACTGAAGCTTTCTTT. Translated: CASSRTGNTEAFF. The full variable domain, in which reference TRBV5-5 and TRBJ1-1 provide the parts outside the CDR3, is DAGVTQSPTHLIKTRGQQVTLRCSPISGHKSVSWYQQVLGQGPQFIFQYYEKEERGRGNFPDRFSARQFPNYSSELNVNALLLGDSALYLCASSRTGNTEAFFGQGTRLTVV.